This T cell receptor beta chain stems from a study of blood T cells in healthy people across ages. Overall study results and limits: Naive T cell percentage strongly correlated with TCR beta diversity.

A second PCR, run for roughly 7 to 12 cycles, used a sample-barcoded 5' primer plus a J-beta primer mix. TCRdb itself ran the 5' RACE reads through MiXCR, one entry per CDR3 protein. The repertoire holds about 1.6 million distinct CDR3 sequences, with 30% to 35% as singletons. The V and J ends lost 4 bases and 10 bases, in that order; junction bases with no gene match: 9. Germline V gene lookup returns CDR1 SGHDT and CDR2 YYEEEE. The CDR3 totals 15 residues. About this clonotype itself: The antigen is not known.

Sample: blood. This sequence was found in a woman in her thirties in good health. The chain recombines TRBV5-6 with TRBJ2-1; 12 bases line up with TRBD1. CDR3 DNA: TGTGCCAGCAGCAAACGGGACAGGGGGCCGCAAGAGCAGTTCTTC. It encodes CASSKRDRGPQEQFF.